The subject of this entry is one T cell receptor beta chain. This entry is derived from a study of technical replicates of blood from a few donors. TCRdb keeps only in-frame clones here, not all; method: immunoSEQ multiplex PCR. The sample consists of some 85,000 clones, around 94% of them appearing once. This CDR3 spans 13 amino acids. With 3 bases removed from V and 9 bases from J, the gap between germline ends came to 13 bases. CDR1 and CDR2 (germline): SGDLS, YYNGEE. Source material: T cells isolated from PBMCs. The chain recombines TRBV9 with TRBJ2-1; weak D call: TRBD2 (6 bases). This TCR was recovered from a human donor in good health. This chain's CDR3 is CASSAGTGVEQFF. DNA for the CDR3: TGTGCCAGCAGCGCCGGGACGGGAGTTGAGCAGTTCTTC.